These 29 T cell receptor beta chains share one sample of origin, sequenced in a study of blood T cells in healthy people across ages (dated by TCRdb to about 2015). The method behind the library was 5' RACE. The sample was run on an Illumina HiSeq 2500. The second PCR ran for roughly 7 to 11 cycles and used a J-beta primer mix along with a sample-barcoded 5' primer. Clones were called with MiXCR by TCRdb after fastp trimmed the public reads at Q25, and only in-frame beta chains were retained. Every distinct CDR3 protein forms one entry, paired with its most common genes and DNA. The sample records about 1,800,000 distinct CDR3 sequences, over 25% of which are singletons. Less than 9.5% of the sample lies in the top ten. The sequenced sample consisted of blood. The receptors were sampled from a woman aged 25 to 39 in good health.

In regard to this clonotype: The junction differs from germline at one of its ends, possibly a read error. CDR3 nucleotide sequence: TGTGCCAGCAGTCCATACGACCGGCCGGACAGCTCCACAGATACGCTGTATTTT. Translation: CASSPYDRPDSSTDTLYF. V usage is TRBV6-2 or TRBV6-3 and J usage is TRBJ2-3; possible D gene TRBD1, 6 bases. Germline CDR1 and CDR2: MNHEY and SVGEGT. CDR3 length equals 18 residues.

This clonotype was detected only a few times. CDR3 sequence: CASSTVPPQGTQYF. DNA for the CDR3: TGCGCCAGCAGCACGGTACCCCCCCAGGGGACCCAGTACTTC. The rearrangement uses TRBV5-1 and TRBJ2-5; D perhaps matches TRBD1 (5 bases). Trimming took 4 bases from V and 7 from J, leaving 17 bases between them. This CDR3 region has 14 residues. The germline V gene encodes CDR1 SGHRS and CDR2 YFSETQ.

The chain recombines TRBV7-3 with TRBJ2-3; D gene unclear. CDR3 size: 15 residues. V was trimmed by 2 bases and J by 2 bases, leaving 11 bases between them. Per germline, CDR1 SGHTA and CDR2 FQGTGA. CDR3 sequence reads: CASSLLDQPTDTQYF. The CDR3 DNA is TGTGCCAGCAGCTTATTGGACCAGCCCACAGATACGCAGTATTTT.

The J gene is TRBJ1-2, the V gene TRBV12-3 or TRBV12-4, with a tentative D call TRBD1 (6 bases). V was cut by 10 bases and J by 0 bases, with 12 bases left in between. This CDR3 region has 13 residues. The CDR3 nucleotides read TGTGCCATTATAGGGGGGCCTAACTATGGCTACACCTTC. It is translated as CAIIGGPNYGYTF.

This clonotype was detected many times. The chain carries TRBV3-1 and TRBJ2-7, with D tentatively TRBD1 (6 bases). In germline, CDR1 is LGHDT, CDR2 YNNKEL (reference sequence). Trimming took off 1 base at V and 1 base at J, with 8 bases between the two ends. This CDR3 spans 14 amino acids. The CDR3 sequence: CASSQGGPSYEQYF. CDR3 nucleotides: TGTGCCAGCAGCCAAGGGGGGCCTTCCTACGAGCAGTACTTC.

The sample holds a few counts of this clonotype. V and J are TRBV18 and TRBJ1-5; the D gene is possibly TRBD1 (6 bases). Germline lookup yields CDR1 KGHSH and CDR2 LQKENI. V was pared by 2 bases and J by 4 bases, with 12 bases between. The CDR3 is made up of 15 amino acids. The CDR3 is CASSPWQDRNQPQHF. CDR3 in DNA: TGTGCCAGCTCACCATGGCAGGACAGAAATCAGCCCCAGCATTTT.

This clonotype was counted ten times or more. The CDR3: CASRGVGETQYF. For the CDR3, the DNA is TGTGCCAGCAGAGGTGTCGGGGAGACCCAGTACTTC. The chain combines TRBV7-9 with TRBJ2-5; unclear D gene. From germline, CDR1 is SEHNR and CDR2 FQNEAQ (reference sequence). The germline V and J ends were trimmed by 6 bases and 5 bases, with 10 bases remaining between them. This CDR3 is built from 12 residues.

This clonotype was counted ten times or more. The chain carries TRBV5-1 and TRBJ2-1, with 7 positions matching TRBD1. CDR1 and CDR2 from the germline V gene are SGHRS and YFSETQ. V shed 0 bases and J 5 bases; nucleotides not matched to a gene: 2. There are 14 residues in the CDR3. For the CDR3, the DNA is TGCGCCAGCAGCTTGGGACAGGGTCACAATGAGCAGTTCTTC. Protein product: CASSLGQGHNEQFF.

V and J are TRBV20-1 and TRBJ2-1; no clear D gene. Germline CDR1 reads DFQATT; CDR2 reads SNEGSKA (reference sequence). Trimming took off 6 bases at V and 2 bases at J, with 8 bases between the two ends. This CDR3 has 12 amino acids. The CDR3 DNA is TGCAGTGCAACCTCAGCCTACAATGAGCAGTTCTTC. It translates to CSATSAYNEQFF.

Worth noting for this clonotype: An end of the junction differs from the germline gene, which may be a read error. V gene TRBV11-1 combines with J gene TRBJ2-1; maybe TRBD1 (5 bases). CDR3 length equals 15 residues. CDR1 is SGHAT and CDR2 is FQDESV in the germline V gene (reference sequence). CDR3 DNA: TGTGCCGGCAGCCCTCCAGACAGAATCTACAATGAGCAGTTCTTC. Residues: CAGSPPDRIYNEQFF.

This clonotype was counted only a few times. The chain links TRBV7-9 to TRBJ2-3; 12 bases fit TRBD2. V was pared by 1 base and J by 0 bases, with 5 bases of the junction left unmatched. CDR3 length equals 18 residues. Germline V gives CDR1 SEHNR, CDR2 FQNEAQ (reference sequence). DNA for the CDR3: TGTGCCAGCAGCTTAGGACTAGCGGGAGCGCGTAGCACAGATACGCAGTATTTT. Encoded protein: CASSLGLAGARSTDTQYF.

CDR3 amino acids: CASSRQGSSYNSPLHF. The CDR3 bases are TGTGCCAGCAGCCGACAGGGGAGCTCCTATAATTCACCCCTCCACTTT. The rearrangement uses TRBV6-5 and TRBJ1-6, with 8 bases fitting TRBD1. V shed 6 bases and J 0 bases; nucleotides not matched to a gene: 4. The CDR3 loop spans 16 amino acids. CDR1 and CDR2 from the germline V gene are MNHEY and SVGAGI.

J is TRBJ1-6 and V is TRBV28; 8 bases are a match to TRBD1. Per the germline V gene, CDR1 is MDHEN and CDR2 is SYDVKM. CDR3 length: 15 amino acids. Trimming took 6 bases from V and 7 from J; bases not matched to a gene: 8. The CDR3 bases are TGTGCCAGCAGACCTACCCAGGGGGCCAATTCACCCCTCCACTTT. Protein: CASRPTQGANSPLHF.

The rearrangement uses TRBV2 and TRBJ1-4, with 8 bases aligning to TRBD1. CDR3 size: 16 residues. The J segment lost 8 bases and the V segment lost 1 base, leaving 9 bases of the junction unmatched. Germline lookup yields CDR1 SNHLY and CDR2 FYNNEI. CDR3: CASSEEGGTGGEKLFF. The CDR3 nucleotides read TGTGCCAGCAGTGAAGAAGGGGGGACAGGCGGCGAAAAACTGTTTTTT. Full variable domain (remainder filled in from reference TRBV2 and TRBJ1-4): EPEVTQTPSHQVTQMGQEVILRCVPISNHLYFYWYRQILGQKVEFLVSFYNNEISEKSEIFDDQFSVERPDGSNFTLKIRSTKLEDSAMYFCASSEEGGTGGEKLFFGSGTQLSVL.

This clonotype has just a few counts. The chain recombines TRBV7-9 with TRBJ1-2, with D uncertain. Germline V CDR1 and CDR2: SEHNR, FQNEAQ (reference sequence). V was shortened by 1 base and J by 4 bases, with 7 bases between the two germline ends. CDR3 length: 13 residues. The CDR3 DNA follows: TGTGCCAGCAGCTTAGTGACGGCCTATGGCTACACCTTC. Encoded protein: CASSLVTAYGYTF.

In this sample, this clonotype turned up many times. The chain carries TRBV29-1 and TRBJ2-5; D not resolved. Trimming pared 6 bases from V and 0 bases from J, leaving 11 bases between. The CDR3 totals 13 residues. Germline V gives CDR1 SQVTM, CDR2 ANQGSEA. CDR3 in DNA: TGCAGCGTATCTACAGCGTACCAAGAGACCCAGTACTTC. Its translation: CSVSTAYQETQYF. The full variable domain, in which reference TRBV29-1 and TRBJ2-5 provide the parts outside the CDR3, is SAVISQKPSRDICQRGTSLTIQCQVDSQVTMMFWYRQQPGQSLTLIATANQGSEATYESGFVIDKFPISRPNLTFSTLTVSNMSPEDSSIYLCSVSTAYQETQYFGPGTRLLVL.

This clonotype was observed a handful of times. The CDR3 coding sequence is TGCGCCAGCAGCAACTTCCGGGACGCTAGGTCGGGGGAGCTGTTTTTT. This translates into CASSNFRDARSGELFF. This rearrangement joins TRBV5-1 to TRBJ2-2; the D call may be TRBD1 or TRBD2 (5 bases each). The V gene's germline CDR1 is SGHRS and CDR2 YFSETQ. The CDR3 spans 16 residues. Trimming cost V 4 bases and J 8 bases, with 21 bases left between them. Combining the CDR3 with reference TRBV5-1 and TRBJ2-2 gives the whole variable domain KAGVTQTPRYLIKTRGQQVTLSCSPISGHRSVSWYQQTPGQGLQFLFEYFSETQRNKGNFPGRFSGRQFSNSRSEMNVSTLELGDSALYLCASSNFRDARSGELFFGEGSRLTVL.

This clonotype was seen only a few times. Here the CDR3 reads CASSRQGTSPLHF. The CDR3, as DNA: TGTGCCAGCAGCAGACAGGGGACCTCACCCCTCCACTTT. The V and J genes are TRBV12-3 or TRBV12-4 and TRBJ1-6, with 8 bases fitting TRBD1. Unmatched junction bases numbered 5, after V lost 6 bases and J lost 10 bases. CDR3 length: 13 amino acids.

The rearrangement uses TRBV2 and TRBJ2-3; D is undetermined. Trimming left V 3 bases short and J 6 bases short, with 16 bases between. The germline V gene has CDR1 SNHLY and CDR2 FYNNEI. The CDR3 totals 15 residues. The CDR3 region is CASSDSGSTADTQYF. CDR3 sequence (DNA): TGTGCCAGCAGTGATTCAGGATCAACGGCGGATACGCAGTATTTT.

The chain recombines TRBV20-1 with TRBJ2-3; D gene uncertain. CDR1 and CDR2 (germline): DFQATT, SNEGSKA (reference sequence). This CDR3 contains 13 residues. The V gene lost 5 bases and the J gene lost 1 base, with 10 bases spanning the gap. CDR3 nucleotide sequence: TGCAGTGCTCCGGATACCCGCACAGATACGCAGTATTTT. As protein: CSAPDTRTDTQYF.

The chain couples TRBV18 to TRBJ1-2, with a possible D match to TRBD1 (6 bases). This CDR3 region has 14 residues. V dropped 3 bases and J dropped 2 bases, with 10 bases sitting between them. Germline CDR1 is KGHSH and CDR2 is LQKENI. The CDR3 sequence is CASSPGQQNYGYTF. The DNA for the CDR3 is TGTGCCAGCTCACCGGGACAACAAAACTATGGCTACACCTTC.

This chain uses TRBV5-1 with TRBJ2-7; D is ambiguous. The V gene's germline CDR1 is SGHRS and CDR2 YFSETQ. The CDR3 runs to 13 residues. V lost 3 bases, J lost 2 bases, and 9 bases lay in between. The CDR3 sequence: CASSSVSAYEQYF. In DNA form, the CDR3 reads TGCGCCAGCAGCTCCGTCTCAGCCTACGAGCAGTACTTC.

V is TRBV5-5 and J is TRBJ2-1; weak D call: TRBD2 (7 bases). CDR1 SGHKS and CDR2 YYEKEE come from the germline V gene (reference sequence). Deletions cut 3 bases from V and 5 bases from J, with 12 bases between. CDR3 length equals 14 residues. The CDR3 DNA sequence: TGTGCCAGCAGCTGGACAGCGGGGAACAATGAGCAGTTCTTC. Protein product: CASSWTAGNNEQFF.

The chain recombines TRBV5-1 with TRBJ2-1; a possible D gene is TRBD1 (6 bases). V was clipped by 4 bases and J by 7 bases, with 18 bases between them. The V gene's germline CDR1 is SGHRS and CDR2 YFSETQ. The CDR3 extends over 15 amino acids. The DNA of the CDR3 is TGCGCCAGCAGCCCCGGAACAGGGTATCGTAATGAGCAGTTCTTC. It is translated as CASSPGTGYRNEQFF.

This chain joins TRBV5-1 and TRBJ1-6, with D unresolved. The CDR3 has 15 residues. Trimming took 1 base from V and 8 from J, leaving 13 bases between them. The germline CDR1 and CDR2 sequences are SGHRS and YFSETQ. The CDR3 loop is CASSLSAGVDSPLHF. CDR3 sequence (DNA): TGCGCCAGCAGCTTGTCTGCCGGGGTAGATTCACCCCTCCACTTT.

This clonotype has just one count. The genes are TRBV12-3 or TRBV12-4 and TRBJ2-3; D is unresolved. Trimming pared 0 bases from V and 11 bases from J, leaving 18 bases between. This CDR3 is built from 15 residues. The CDR3 is CASSLAAISTDVQYF. CDR3 coding DNA: TGTGCCAGCAGTTTAGCAGCTATAAGCACAGATGTGCAGTATTTT.

There are a few counts of this clonotype. The V gene is TRBV4-1, the J gene TRBJ1-2, with D perhaps matching TRBD1 (5 bases). Germline V gene data show CDR1 as MGHRA and CDR2 as YSYEKL. V shed 3 bases and J shed 2 bases, with 10 bases lying between them. This CDR3 contains 14 residues. CDR3 region: CASSQEWGNYGYTF. CDR3 sequence (DNA): TGCGCCAGCAGCCAGGAATGGGGGAACTATGGCTACACCTTC.

This clonotype was seen at least ten times. The gene calls are TRBV10-3 and TRBJ2-1; tentatively, D is TRBD1 (6 bases). The CDR3 is made up of 16 amino acids. Trimming left V 0 bases short and J 5 bases short, with 14 bases between. Germline loops: CDR1 ENHRY, CDR2 SYGVKD. The CDR3 loop reads CAISESSRAGDNEQFF. CDR3 bases: TGTGCCATCAGTGAGTCGAGTAGGGCAGGGGACAATGAGCAGTTCTTC.

With respect to this clonotype: This may be a read error, as it is one base from a much larger clone. The chain links TRBV15 to TRBJ2-7; a possible D gene is TRBD2 (6 bases). This CDR3 contains 14 residues. CDR1 is LNHNV and CDR2 is YYDKDF in the germline V gene (reference sequence). The DNA for the CDR3 is TGTGCCATCAGCAGAGTTAGCGGAAGGGTCGAGCAGTACTTC. Protein: CAISRVSGRVEQYF.